These 24 T cell receptor beta chains came from one sample sequenced in a study of T-cell memory formation after mild COVID-19. TCRdb re-called the 5' RACE reads with MiXCR, one entry per CDR3 protein. Among a few hundred thousand distinct CDR3 sequences listed, about 16% were seen once. Sequencing was carried out using PBMCs or a T cell subset sorted from them (not recorded which). The source of these receptors is a man between 18 and 35 years old who had mild COVID-19 (a few samples of this study predate the infection). Cell type and time point are not known.

The chain combines TRBV4-1 with TRBJ1-3; tentatively, D is TRBD1 (5 bases). The V end lost 4 bases, the J end lost 4 bases, and 14 bases lay between the germline ends. The CDR3 spans 15 residues. Germline V gene lookup returns CDR1 MGHRA and CDR2 YSYEKL. The CDR3 is CASSPERGGGNTIYF. The CDR3 DNA sequence: TGCGCCAGCAGCCCTGAGAGGGGAGGAGGAAACACCATATATTTT.

The V and J genes are TRBV7-2 and TRBJ2-7; no firm D call. CDR1 SGHTA and CDR2 FQGNSA come from the germline V gene. The CDR3 length is 15 residues. The V and J ends lost 4 bases and 6 bases respectively, with 19 bases between them. CDR3 nucleotide sequence: TGTGCCAGCAGCTCATCGACCTGGGCGGCTCGCGAGCAGTACTTC. Its protein is CASSSSTWAAREQYF.

This clonotype was observed a few times. The chain is built from TRBV7-2 and TRBJ2-3; possible D gene TRBD2, 5 bases. The CDR3 loop spans 14 amino acids. The ends were cut back, 4 bases at V and 2 bases at J, with 10 bases in the middle. Germline V lookup: CDR1 SGHTA, CDR2 FQGNSA. The CDR3 DNA reads TGTGCCAGCAGCTCGCGACTAATCACAGATACGCAGTATTTT. Its protein product is CASSSRLITDTQYF.

The V and J genes are TRBV5-4 and TRBJ1-4; D might be TRBD1 (5 bases). V was pared by 1 base and J by 5 bases, with 15 bases between. Germline loops: CDR1 SGHNT, CDR2 YYREEE (reference sequence). The CDR3 contains 16 residues. DNA of the CDR3: TGTGCCAGCAGCTTGCTTGTTGGGACTGGAAATGAAAAACTGTTTTTT. It translates to CASSLLVGTGNEKLFF. The full variable domain, completed using reference TRBV5-4 and TRBJ1-4, is ETGVTQSPTHLIKTRGQQVTLRCSSQSGHNTVSWYQQALGQGPQFIFQYYREEENGRGNFPPRFSGLQFPNYSSELNVNALELDDSALYLCASSLLVGTGNEKLFFGSGTQLSVL.

At least ten counts were recorded for this clonotype. The chain couples TRBV12-3 or TRBV12-4 to TRBJ1-5; 7 bases map to TRBD1. V dropped 6 bases and J dropped 4; count of bases not matched to a gene: 3. The CDR3 runs 13 residues. CDR3 residues: CASSGQDNQPQHF. The CDR3 nucleotides are TGTGCCAGCAGCGGACAGGATAATCAGCCCCAGCATTTT.

This clonotype was seen a handful of times. The chain carries TRBV2 and TRBJ1-4; TRBD1 matches 8 bases. The CDR3 runs to 13 residues. Germline CDR1 is SNHLY and CDR2 is FYNNEI. Germline trimming cut 8 bases from V and 8 bases from J; bases unmatched to any gene: 7. The CDR3 loop reads CASGQGWSEKLFF. The CDR3 coding sequence is TGTGCCAGCGGACAGGGCTGGTCCGAAAAACTGTTTTTT.

At least ten counts were recorded for this clonotype. The chain carries TRBV29-1 and TRBJ1-3, with D possibly being TRBD1 (6 bases). This CDR3 has 12 amino acids. V shed 7 bases and J shed 1 base, with 8 bases lying between them. The germline V gene has CDR1 SQVTM and CDR2 ANQGSEA. CDR3 coding DNA: TGCAGCGGCGGGACATCTGGAAACACCATATATTTT. This sequence encodes CSGGTSGNTIYF.

This clonotype was counted at least ten times. The V gene is TRBV12-3 or TRBV12-4, the J gene TRBJ1-2; TRBD1 aligns across 8 bases. The CDR3 has 14 amino acids. V trimming: 3 bases; J trimming: 0 bases; junction bases outside the gene matches: 0. The CDR3 DNA is TGTGCCAGCAGTTTGGGACAGGCTAACTATGGCTACACCTTC. This sequence encodes CASSLGQANYGYTF.

This clonotype was found many times. The chain has TRBV10-1 and TRBJ2-2; D is perhaps TRBD1 or TRBD2 (6 bases each). CDR3 length: 11 residues. In germline, CDR1 is WNHNN, CDR2 SYGVQD (reference sequence). The germline V and J ends were trimmed by 8 bases and 9 bases, with 10 bases remaining between them. CDR3 residues: CASLGGRELFF. The CDR3 DNA reads TGCGCCAGCTTGGGGGGCAGGGAGCTGTTTTTT.

The rearrangement links TRBV12-3 or TRBV12-4 to TRBJ2-7; 7 bases are shared with TRBD1. The J segment lost 0 bases and the V segment lost 6 bases, leaving 8 bases of the junction unmatched. CDR3 length: 15 amino acids. In nucleotides, the CDR3 is TGTGCCAGCAGAATTAAGGGGGCATCCTCCTACGAGCAGTACGTC. As protein: CASRIKGASSYEQYV.

This clonotype was recorded a few times. CDR3 bases: TGTGCCAGCAGCACGACGGGACAGGGACGTGGCTACACCTTC. Amino acids: CASSTTGQGRGYTF. The chain uses TRBV7-9 and TRBJ1-2, with 9 bases identical to TRBD1. Per the germline V gene, CDR1 is SEHNR and CDR2 is FQNEAQ (reference sequence). The CDR3 covers 14 residues. J was trimmed by 7 bases and V by 5 bases; bases with no gene match: 8.

This clonotype was picked up many times. The chain combines TRBV19 with TRBJ1-2; D unclear. CDR3 length: 12 amino acids. The V gene's germline CDR1 is LNHDA and CDR2 SQIVND (reference sequence). Trimming shortened V by 5 bases and J by 4 bases, and 8 bases separated the two germline ends. The CDR3 loop is CASSPEAYGYTF. In DNA, the CDR3 is TGTGCCAGTAGTCCAGAAGCCTATGGCTACACCTTC.

This clonotype appeared a few times. The genes are TRBV7-2 and TRBJ2-3; D ambiguous. The V and J ends lost 4 bases and 1 base respectively, with 12 bases between them. This CDR3 region has 15 residues. Germline V gene data show CDR1 as SGHTA and CDR2 as FQGNSA. CDR3 region: CASSYSPQRTDTQYF. Written as DNA, the CDR3 is TGTGCCAGCAGCTACTCCCCGCAACGCACAGATACGCAGTATTTT.

The V gene is TRBV5-1, the J gene TRBJ1-2, with D unresolved. CDR1 is SGHRS, CDR2 YFSETQ, per germline. The CDR3 is made up of 13 amino acids. The V and J ends lost 4 bases and 10 bases respectively, with 17 bases between them. CDR3 loop: CASSAGLINPYTF. The CDR3 region has the DNA TGCGCCAGCAGCGCGGGCCTGATAAACCCCTACACCTTC.

The chain joins TRBV30 to TRBJ2-1, with D perhaps TRBD2 (6 bases). The V end lost 2 bases, the J end lost 9 bases, and 8 bases lay between the germline ends. The CDR3 runs 11 residues. Looked up from germline, CDR1 is GTSNPN and CDR2 is SVGIG (reference sequence). The CDR3 DNA reads TGTGCCTGGAGTTCAGCGGGTGAGCAGTTCTTC. This codes for CAWSSAGEQFF.

The chain links TRBV6-6 to TRBJ2-7; no definite D call. Germline-derived CDR1 and CDR2 are MNHNY and SVGAGI (reference sequence). There are 12 residues in the CDR3. Trimming shortened V by 6 bases and J by 7 bases, and 13 bases separated the two germline ends. CDR3 bases: TGTGCCAGCAGCAGCCCTGGGCGGGAGCAGTACTTC. Protein: CASSSPGREQYF.

This clonotype was detected a few times. The chain couples TRBV7-8 to TRBJ1-2, with D possibly being TRBD1 (5 bases). Germline assignment: CDR1 SGHVS and CDR2 FQNEAQ. This CDR3 contains 16 residues. The ends were cut back, 1 base at V and 4 bases at J, with 16 bases in the middle. The CDR3 sequence is CASSLDRTYSGYGYTF. DNA for the CDR3: TGTGCCAGCAGCTTAGACAGGACCTACTCGGGCTATGGCTACACCTTC.

V usage is TRBV6-6 and J usage is TRBJ2-7; no firm D call. The CDR3 spans 16 residues. Germline CDR1 reads MNHNY; CDR2 reads SVGAGI (reference sequence). V was shortened by 6 bases and J by 0 bases, with 18 bases between the two germline ends. The CDR3 here is CASSPGARLSSYEQYF. The CDR3 bases are TGTGCCAGCAGCCCCGGCGCCCGCCTATCCTCCTACGAGCAGTACTTC.

In this sample, this clonotype turned up a few times. V and J are TRBV25-1 and TRBJ2-5, with D uncertain. Germline CDR1 and CDR2: MGHDK and SYGVNS. This CDR3 spans 13 amino acids. Trimming cost V 2 bases and J 2 bases, with 6 bases left between them. CDR3 nucleotides: TGTGCCAGCAGTGAAGGCCCTCAAGAGACCCAGTACTTC. Translation: CASSEGPQETQYF.

This clonotype has a count of ten or more. V usage is TRBV27 and J usage is TRBJ2-5, with D tentatively TRBD1 or TRBD2 (6 bases each). The germline CDR1 and CDR2 sequences are MNHEY and SMNVEV (reference sequence). V lost 3 bases and J 5 bases, leaving 10 bases between the germline ends. This CDR3 has 13 amino acids. CDR3 DNA: TGTGCCAGCAGTTTTCGGGGGCGGGAGACCCAGTACTTC. It encodes CASSFRGRETQYF.

This clonotype was recorded a few times. This rearrangement joins TRBV6-6 to TRBJ1-1, with TRBD1 as a possible D gene (6 bases). Germline V lookup: CDR1 MNHNY, CDR2 SVGAGI (reference sequence). With 2 bases removed from V and 4 bases from J, the gap between germline ends came to 8 bases. The CDR3 length is 13 residues. In DNA, the CDR3 is TGTGCCAGCAGTTACGCAGGGGTCACTGAAGCTTTCTTT. Protein product: CASSYAGVTEAFF.

There are many counts of this clonotype. The genes are TRBV5-1 and TRBJ2-2; D uncertain. Germline V lookup: CDR1 SGHRS, CDR2 YFSETQ. The CDR3 extends over 13 amino acids. With 2 bases removed from V and 1 base from J, the gap between germline ends came to 3 bases. CDR3 loop: CASSFQNTGELFF. CDR3 sequence (DNA): TGCGCCAGCAGCTTTCAGAACACCGGGGAGCTGTTTTTT.

This clonotype was picked up many times. The chain is built from TRBV19 and TRBJ1-2; no reliable D call. The germline V gene encodes CDR1 LNHDA and CDR2 SQIVND (reference sequence). The CDR3 totals 15 residues. V dropped 6 bases and J dropped 0 bases, with 14 bases sitting between them. The CDR3 loop is CASRQDGETNYGYTF. CDR3 nucleotide sequence: TGTGCCAGTAGACAAGACGGGGAAACTAACTATGGCTACACCTTC.

The chain has TRBV14 and TRBJ2-3; D remains unclear. This CDR3 is 12 amino acids long. The ends were cut back, 4 bases at V and 8 bases at J, with 10 bases in the middle. Germline V gene lookup returns CDR1 SGHDN and CDR2 FVKESK. In DNA form, the CDR3 reads TGTGCCAGCAGCCCTGCGCCGGGTACGCAGTATTTT. This gives the protein CASSPAPGTQYF. Full variable domain (missing parts from reference TRBV14 and TRBJ2-3): EAGVTQFPSHSVIEKGQTVTLRCDPISGHDNLYWYRRVMGKEIKFLLHFVKESKQDESGMPNNRFLAERTGGTYSTLKVQPAELEDSGVYFCASSPAPGTQYFGPGTRLTVL.